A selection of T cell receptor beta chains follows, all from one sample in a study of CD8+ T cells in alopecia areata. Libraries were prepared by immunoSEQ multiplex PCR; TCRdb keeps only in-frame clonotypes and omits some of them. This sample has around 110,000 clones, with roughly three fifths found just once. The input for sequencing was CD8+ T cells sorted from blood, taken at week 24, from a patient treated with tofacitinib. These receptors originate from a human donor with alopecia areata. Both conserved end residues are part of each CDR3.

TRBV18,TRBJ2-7,CASSPKDGYEQYF
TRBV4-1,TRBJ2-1,CASSQWISGGPYEQFF
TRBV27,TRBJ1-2,CASSSDLDRASGYTF
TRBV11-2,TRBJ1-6,CASSFTDNSPLHF
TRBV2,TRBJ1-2,CASSEGSGYTF
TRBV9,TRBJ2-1,CASSSKGEQFF
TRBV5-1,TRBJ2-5,CASSLETWGKETQYF
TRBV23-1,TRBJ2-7,CASSHHYEQYF
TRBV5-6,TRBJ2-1,CASTPMEYNEQFF
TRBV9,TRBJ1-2,CASSVESTGVYYGYTF
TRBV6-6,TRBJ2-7,CASSLGTFPYEQYF
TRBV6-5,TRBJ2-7,CASSYLSGEQYF
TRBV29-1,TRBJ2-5,CSASPTSGELVAQYF
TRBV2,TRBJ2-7,CASSQGQAYEQYF
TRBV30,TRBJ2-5,CAWSVLLAGVSQETQYF
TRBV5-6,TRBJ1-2,CASSLDPTGEVSDYGYTF
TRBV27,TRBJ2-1,CASGRYNEQFF
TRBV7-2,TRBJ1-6,CASSLVSPLHF
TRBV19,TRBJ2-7,CASALFGSSYEQYF
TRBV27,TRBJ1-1,CASGKTGGLAEAFF
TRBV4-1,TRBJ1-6,CASSQERRDRGRSPLHF
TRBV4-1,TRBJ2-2,CASSQERTNGELFF
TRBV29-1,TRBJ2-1,CSVGTGEEGEQFF
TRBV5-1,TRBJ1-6,CASSLGTDYNSPLHF
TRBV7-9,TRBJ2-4,CASSLGTARGDIQYF
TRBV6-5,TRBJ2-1,CASGRLGDEQFF
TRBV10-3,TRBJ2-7,CAISGGEGYEQYF
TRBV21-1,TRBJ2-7,CASSIVLSSYEQYF
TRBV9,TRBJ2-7,CASSVTGGTDEQYF
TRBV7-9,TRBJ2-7,CASSSGEGYEQYF
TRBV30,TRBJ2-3,CAWSVIGGGFTDTQYF
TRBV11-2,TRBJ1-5,CASSLEQWGNQPQHF
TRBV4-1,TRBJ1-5,CASRETAYSNQPQHF
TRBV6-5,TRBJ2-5,CASSQANQETQYF
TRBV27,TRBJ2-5,CASSPDQETQYF
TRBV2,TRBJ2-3,CASSEDGGAFTDTQYF
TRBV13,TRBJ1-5,CASSQGPNQPQHF
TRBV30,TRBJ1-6,CAWSVLGQGDSPLHF
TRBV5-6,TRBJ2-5,CASSLIDRGQETQYF
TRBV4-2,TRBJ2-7,CASSQDRSYEQYF
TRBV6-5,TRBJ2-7,CASSYSMDSSYEQYF
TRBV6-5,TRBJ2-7,CASSLQGAAYEQYF